Shown below are 19 T cell receptor beta chains from a single sample sequenced in a study of T cell responses to AZD1222 COVID-19 vaccine. Method: immunoSEQ multiplex PCR; TCRdb's copy keeps in-frame clones and lacks some. The sample lists approximately 180,000 clones, more than 80% occurring once. The sample here was peripheral blood, taken 28 days after the second dose of the MenACWY control vaccine. These receptors all come from an adult who received the MenACWY meningococcal vaccine as a control.

The rearrangement links TRBV3-1 (or the pseudogene TRBV3-2) to TRBJ2-2; a possible D gene is TRBD2 (5 bases). Trimming pared 1 base from V and 13 bases from J, leaving 13 bases between. The CDR3 extends over 13 amino acids. From germline, CDR1 is LGHDT and CDR2 YNNKEL (reference sequence). The CDR3 nucleotides read TGTGCCAGCAGCCAAGGGCGGCCGGGGATGCTGTTTTTT. Its translation is CASSQGRPGMLFF.

The chain recombines TRBV5-1 with TRBJ2-2; 8 nucleotides align to TRBD2. Germline V gene lookup returns CDR1 SGHRS and CDR2 YFSETQ. Losses at the gene ends were 2 bases for V and 6 bases for J; bases not matched to a gene: 6. The CDR3 spans 15 residues. CDR3 protein: CASSFSGIKAGELFF. Here the CDR3 DNA reads TGCGCCAGCAGCTTTAGCGGGATAAAGGCCGGGGAGCTGTTTTTT.

The V call is TRBV7-2, the J call TRBJ1-2; D is unresolved. The CDR3 spans 14 residues. Trimming took off 5 bases at V and 8 bases at J, with 18 bases between the two ends. Germline assignment: CDR1 SGHTA and CDR2 FQGNSA. The CDR3 loop is CASSPNVAPSGYTF. For the CDR3, the DNA is TGTGCCAGCAGCCCTAATGTGGCACCGAGCGGCTACACCTTC.

The rearrangement joins TRBV6-5 to TRBJ2-7; 11 bases match TRBD1. The CDR3 is made up of 16 amino acids. J gave up 3 bases and V 0 bases, and 4 bases lay outside the gene matches. The germline V gene has CDR1 MNHEY and CDR2 SVGAGI. The CDR3 nucleotides are TGTGCCAGCAGTTACTCGACGGGGACAGGGGGCTACGAGCAGTACTTC. It encodes CASSYSTGTGGYEQYF.

The chain recombines TRBV6-1 with TRBJ1-1; D remains unclear. The CDR3 sequence is 14 residues long. V lost 0 bases and J lost 5, with 10 bases in between. Germline CDR1 reads MNHNS; CDR2 reads SASEGT. As DNA, the CDR3 is TGTGCCAGCAGTGAAGCCCGCTACTTTACTGAAGCTTTCTTT. This translates into CASSEARYFTEAFF.

The chain employs TRBV5-6 and TRBJ1-5, with D possibly being TRBD1 (6 bases). The V gene lost 2 bases and the J gene lost 5 bases, with 17 bases spanning the gap. The CDR3 sequence is 16 residues long. Germline loops: CDR1 SGHDT, CDR2 YYEEEE. The CDR3 protein is CASSLVGQSIHQPQHF. For the CDR3, the DNA is TGTGCCAGCAGCTTAGTAGGACAGTCTATACATCAGCCCCAGCATTTT.

This clone was detected only once. The chain combines TRBV28 with TRBJ1-2, with TRBD1 identical over 7 bases. J lost 2 bases, V lost 4 bases, and 1 base had no gene match. CDR3 length equals 13 residues. Germline V gives CDR1 MDHEN, CDR2 SYDVKM. The CDR3 is CASSSGQNYGYTF. As DNA, the CDR3 is TGTGCCAGCAGTTCGGGACAGAACTATGGCTACACCTTC.

The chain carries TRBV28 and TRBJ1-1; D is undetermined. This CDR3 comprises 14 residues. Per germline, CDR1 MDHEN and CDR2 SYDVKM. The V end was cut by 3 bases, the J end by 1 base, with 9 bases between. DNA for the CDR3: TGTGCCAGCAGTTTTACGGGTGGGAACACTGAAGCTTTCTTT. This sequence encodes CASSFTGGNTEAFF.

The chain is built from TRBV6-4 and TRBJ1-1; D gene uncertain. Trimming removed 0 bases at V and 0 bases at J, with 20 bases between. The CDR3 runs 19 residues. Germline V gene lookup returns CDR1 MRHNA and CDR2 SNTAGT. The CDR3 DNA reads TGTGCCAGCAGTGACTCTATGGGCGGCCAGATAAAGATGAACACTGAAGCTTTCTTT. It specifies CASSDSMGGQIKMNTEAFF.

The chain combines TRBV5-4 with TRBJ2-3; 7 positions agree with TRBD2. With V trimmed by 2 bases and J by 5 bases, 5 bases remained unmatched. CDR3 size: 14 residues. The germline CDR1 and CDR2 sequences are SGHNT and YYREEE (reference sequence). CDR3 sequence reads: CASSFLGRLDTQYF. The CDR3 DNA reads TGTGCCAGCAGCTTCCTCGGGAGGCTAGATACGCAGTATTTT.

The chain employs TRBV6-5 and TRBJ2-1, with 8 bases identical to TRBD2. The germline gives CDR1 MNHEY, CDR2 SVGAGI. Trimming took 3 bases from V and 5 from J; bases not matched to a gene: 9. CDR3 length: 16 residues. This CDR3 reads CASSYSGGPLNNEQFF. CDR3 bases: TGTGCCAGCAGTTATTCGGGAGGGCCGTTAAACAATGAGCAGTTCTTC.

The chain recombines TRBV5-4 with TRBJ2-3; D is unclear. V was trimmed by 3 bases and J by 0 bases, leaving 8 bases between them. Germline assignment: CDR1 SGHNT and CDR2 YYREEE (reference sequence). The CDR3 spans 14 residues. CDR3 DNA sequence: TGTGCCAGCAGCTCCCCCCGCAGCACAGATACGCAGTATTTT. It is translated as CASSSPRSTDTQYF.

CDR3 protein: CASSPGLAGVTDTQYF. In nucleotides, the CDR3 is TGTGCCAGCTCACCAGGACTAGCGGGAGTCACAGATACGCAGTATTTT. This rearrangement joins TRBV18 to TRBJ2-3; 13 bases match TRBD2. Germline V gene sequence: CDR1 KGHSH, CDR2 LQKENI. CDR3 length: 16 amino acids. Trimming removed 2 bases from V and 2 bases from J; junction bases left unmatched: 1.

The chain carries TRBV6-1 and TRBJ2-3; D gene unclear. The CDR3 is 16 residues long. The V end was cut by 3 bases, the J end by 0 bases, with 13 bases between. Germline CDR1 is MNHNS and CDR2 is SASEGT. The CDR3 DNA is TGTGCCAGCAGTGACCCCCTTGGGATGAGCACAGATACGCAGTATTTT. Protein product: CASSDPLGMSTDTQYF.

This clone was recorded once. V and J are TRBV2 and TRBJ1-4, with TRBD1 as a possible D gene (5 bases). The CDR3 sequence is 12 residues long. With 9 bases removed from V and 10 bases from J, the gap between germline ends came to 15 bases. Germline CDR1 SNHLY, CDR2 FYNNEI. CDR3 DNA sequence: TGTGCCAGACAGGTATTTTCGGGAAAACTGTTTTTT. Its translation is CARQVFSGKLFF.

The rearrangement uses TRBV30 and TRBJ2-1; 8 bases align to TRBD2. In germline, CDR1 is GTSNPN, CDR2 SVGIG (reference sequence). J lost 8 bases, V lost 5 bases, and 8 bases had no gene match. CDR3 size: 13 residues. The CDR3 reads CAWSGGLAHEQFF. In DNA, the CDR3 is TGTGCCTGGTCAGGTGGACTAGCCCATGAGCAGTTCTTC.

In regard to this clone: At one of its ends the junction is not consistent with the germline gene, which may arise from a read error. The J gene is TRBJ2-5, the V gene TRBV28, with D tentatively TRBD1 or TRBD2 (5 bases each). Germline loops: CDR1 MDHEN, CDR2 SYDVKM. The CDR3 runs 12 residues. The CDR3 DNA sequence: TGTGCCAGCACCCCCCCCGGGGCTATGCACGACTTC. As protein: CASTPPGAMHDF.

This sequence joins TRBV24-1 and TRBJ2-2; weak D call: TRBD1 (7 bases). The V end lost 7 bases, the J end lost 3 bases, and 23 bases lay between the germline ends. This CDR3 contains 18 residues. The germline V gene encodes CDR1 KGHDR and CDR2 SFDVKD. The CDR3 reads CATSGGRGDNWYTGELFF. The CDR3 DNA reads as TGTGCCACCAGCGGGGGCAGGGGGGATAATTGGTACACCGGGGAGCTGTTTTTT.

V is TRBV27 and J is TRBJ2-7; 9 bases are shared with TRBD1. The CDR3 has 14 amino acids. V lost 4 bases and J lost 3; bases outside the gene matches: 4. Germline V gene lookup returns CDR1 MNHEY and CDR2 SMNVEV (reference sequence). The CDR3 loop reads CASSSGTGLYEQYF. The CDR3, as DNA: TGTGCCAGCAGTTCCGGGACAGGGCTCTACGAGCAGTACTTC.